Below, one TCR beta chain is given with its context. The antigen remains undetermined. Repertoires were generated with immunoSEQ multiplex PCR, while TCRdb's copy carries only in-frame clones and drops some. This repertoire shows about 150,000 clones, approximately 94% found once; its top ten account for about 0.3%. V was clipped by 4 bases and J by 1 base; unmatched bases: 10. CDR1 and CDR2 (germline): SGHRS, YFSETQ. The CDR3 loop spans 17 amino acids. The data were obtained in a study of OX40 agonist ivuxolimab in advanced cancers. Study context: Among those enrolled, mean age was 60 years (range roughly 20 to 85) and approximately 83% were male. Past anti-PD-1, anti-PD-L1 or anti-CTLA-4 therapy was accepted, and approximately 40% had received some.

Study-wide results and limits: CD8+ T cells averaged more expanded clones than CD4+.

The starting material was CD4+ or CD8+ T cells sorted from blood, obtained in a trial of the OX40 agonist ivuxolimab. The clonotype was recovered from an adult with an advanced solid tumor such as melanoma, head and neck, liver or kidney cancer. The V and J genes are TRBV5-1 and TRBJ2-2, with 7 bases fitting TRBD1. CDR3: CASSLGTVAMNTGELFF. The CDR3 DNA follows: TGCGCCAGCAGCCTAGGGACAGTAGCCATGAACACCGGGGAGCTGTTTTTT.